This TCR beta chain was profiled in a study of blood T cell repertoires in COVID-19. Assignments of participants to cohorts depended upon their own reported clinical history. The V gene's germline CDR1 is PRHDT and CDR2 FYEKMQ (reference sequence). V was pared by 5 bases and J by 4 bases, with 11 bases between. CDR3 size: 13 residues. Only in-frame clones appear in the TCRdb table, and some are missing; sequencing was by immunoSEQ multiplex PCR. The sample consists of fewer than 250,000 clones, roughly 86% of them appearing once. The genes are TRBV13 and TRBJ1-2, with D uncertain. The receptor's source is a woman in her thirties with acute COVID-19. The sample was PBMCs or T cells enriched from blood (not recorded which). CDR3 nucleotide sequence: TGTGCCAGCAGCCATGACAATGGCTATGGCTACACCTTC. It specifies CASSHDNGYGYTF.